Each of the 6 T cell receptor beta chains below was sequenced from the same sample in a study of blood T cell repertoires in COVID-19. TCRdb keeps only in-frame clones here, not all; method: immunoSEQ multiplex PCR. The sample records more than 60,000 clones, roughly 80% being singletons. The sample taken for sequencing was peripheral blood. Receptors originate from a woman older than 75 with acute or convalescent COVID-19.

This clone has a single count. This chain uses TRBV18 with TRBJ1-6; D is ambiguous. This CDR3 contains 17 residues. Trimming left V 1 base short and J 0 bases short, with 10 bases between. CDR1 KGHSH and CDR2 LQKENI come from the germline V gene. DNA for the CDR3: TGTGCCAGCTCACCACTTCCGAGGAGCTCCTATAATTCACCCCTCCACTTT. The encoded protein is CASSPLPRSSYNSPLHF.

This clone has just a few counts. The chain carries TRBV10-3 and TRBJ1-3; unclear D gene. The V gene lost 11 bases and the J gene lost 4 bases, with 27 bases spanning the gap. The CDR3 sequence is 17 residues long. Germline V gene data show CDR1 as ENHRY and CDR2 as SYGVKD. The CDR3 coding sequence is TGTGCCTCCGTCCCTTTGTTGGAGGGTCTTCGAGGAAACACCATATATTTT. Its translation: CASVPLLEGLRGNTIYF.

This rearrangement joins TRBV9 to TRBJ2-1, with D perhaps TRBD2 (5 bases). V dropped 0 bases and J dropped 8 bases, with 12 bases sitting between them. Germline lookup yields CDR1 SGDLS and CDR2 YYNGEE. This CDR3 contains 14 residues. The chain's CDR3 is CASSVGPGSDEQFF. The CDR3 DNA reads TGTGCCAGCAGCGTAGGACCGGGAAGCGATGAGCAGTTCTTC.

This clone occurred once. The chain uses TRBV27 and TRBJ2-3; tentatively, D is TRBD1 (6 bases). The CDR3 sequence is 16 residues long. Germline CDR1 and CDR2: MNHEY and SMNVEV (reference sequence). The V end lost 2 bases, the J end lost 1 base, and 13 bases lay between the germline ends. DNA of the CDR3: TGTGCCAGCAGTTTAGCCTCGGGACATCGCACAGATACGCAGTATTTT. Translating gives CASSLASGHRTDTQYF.

The V call is TRBV5-1, the J call TRBJ2-7, with 7 positions matching TRBD2. The CDR3 runs 15 residues. The germline V gene encodes CDR1 SGHRS and CDR2 YFSETQ. V lost 0 bases and J lost 3; bases outside the gene matches: 6. The CDR3, as DNA: TGCGCCAGCAGCTTGGTGCCTAGCGGAATCTACGAGCAGTACTTC. It translates to CASSLVPSGIYEQYF.

This clone came up once. The CDR3 sequence is CATSVSTNEKLFF. Here the CDR3 DNA reads TGTGCCACCTCAGTCTCAACTAATGAAAAACTGTTTTTT. The chain couples TRBV10-3 to TRBJ1-4; the D is unclear. Germline CDR1 is ENHRY and CDR2 is SYGVKD. This CDR3 contains 13 residues. The V and J ends lost 10 bases and 0 bases respectively, with 9 bases between them.